A single sample gave rise to the 24 T cell receptor beta chains below, sequenced in a study of a mutant IDH1 vaccine in newly diagnosed glioma. These TCRs' antigens remain unknown. Described time point: week 47, end of study. One vaccine dose held 300 ug of mutant IDH1 20-mer peptide and came with topical imiquimod. Using immunoSEQ multiplex PCR, the repertoire was profiled, and TCRdb retains in-frame clones only, with some absent. The data contain 50,000 to 55,000 clones, around 60% of them seen just once; the ten biggest clones take up 4% to 5.5%. Sequencing used peripheral blood mononuclear cells (PBMCs), obtained from a glioma patient whose treatment included an IDH1 peptide vaccine. These receptors were obtained from a man aged 35-49 years with glioma. Some clones in this sample may be carry-over from other donors' samples.

The table lists this clone with a count of one. In DNA, the CDR3 is TGTGCCAGCAGGGGTGAGAACTACGAGCAGTACTTC. Amino acid sequence: CASRGENYEQYF. This chain connects TRBV6-5 to TRBJ2-7; D gene ambiguous. Germline-derived CDR1 and CDR2 are MNHEY and SVGAGI. The CDR3 spans 12 residues. The V and J ends lost 6 bases and 3 bases respectively, with 9 bases between them.

The rearrangement joins TRBV21-1 to TRBJ2-1; the table's D call, TRBD2, was not checked against the DNA. TRBV21-1 is a known pseudogene. The CDR3 consists of 17 residues. CDR3 coding DNA: TGTGCCAGCAGCATTACTAGCGGGGGGCTCGTAAACAATGAGCAGTTCTTC. It codes for CASSITSGGLVNNEQFF.

Note on this clone: Other DNA sequences in this sample translate to the same CDR3. V usage is TRBV7-8 and J usage is TRBJ2-7, with D hard to call. Per the germline V gene, CDR1 is SGHVS and CDR2 is FQNEAQ. The V end was cut by 0 bases, the J end by 4 bases, with 7 bases between. The length of the CDR3 is 13 residues. The CDR3 DNA reads TGTGCCAGCAGCTTAGCGGGGTCATACGAGCAGTACTTC. Protein product: CASSLAGSYEQYF.

Only a few counts were recorded for this clone. J is TRBJ1-2 and V is TRBV5-1; D is unresolved. Trimming removed 4 bases at V and 8 bases at J, with 12 bases between. This CDR3 region has 12 residues. The germline CDR1 and CDR2 sequences are SGHRS and YFSETQ. DNA for the CDR3: TGCGCCAGCAGCGCCTCAGGTCGGGGCTACACCTTC. Encoded protein: CASSASGRGYTF. Based on the CDR3 plus reference TRBV5-1 and TRBJ1-2, the full variable domain is KAGVTQTPRYLIKTRGQQVTLSCSPISGHRSVSWYQQTPGQGLQFLFEYFSETQRNKGNFPGRFSGRQFSNSRSEMNVSTLELGDSALYLCASSASGRGYTFGSGTRLTVV.

J is TRBJ2-1 and V is TRBV6-6, with TRBD1 matching 8 bases. The CDR3 spans 16 residues. Germline CDR1 is MNHNY and CDR2 is SVGAGI (reference sequence). V shed 0 bases, J shed 7 bases, and the junction held 8 bases outside the gene matches. The CDR3 DNA reads as TGTGCCAGCAGTTACTCGGGCAGGGGGCGCTTAAATGAGCAGTTCTTC. It codes for CASSYSGRGRLNEQFF.

The V gene is TRBV6-5, the J gene TRBJ1-1, with D perhaps matching TRBD1 (6 bases). V lost 6 bases, J lost 3 bases, and 14 bases lay in between. The CDR3 is 14 amino acids. Germline CDR1 reads MNHEY; CDR2 reads SVGAGI. The CDR3 reads CASSWTPGDTEAFF. The CDR3 DNA reads TGTGCCAGCAGCTGGACCCCAGGGGACACTGAAGCTTTCTTT.

The J gene is TRBJ2-2, the V gene TRBV27; 14 positions match TRBD2. Germline V gene lookup returns CDR1 MNHEY and CDR2 SMNVEV (reference sequence). The V segment lost 6 bases and the J segment 8 bases; nucleotides outside the gene matches: 8. CDR3 length: 16 amino acids. The CDR3 nucleotides are TGTGCCAGCAGACTGACTAGCGGGGGGGCTCTTGGGGAGCTGTTTTTT. Protein: CASRLTSGGALGELFF.

The V and J genes are TRBV19 and TRBJ1-1; D may be TRBD1 (6 bases). CDR3 length: 14 amino acids. Trimming removed 3 bases at V and 1 base at J, with 9 bases between. Germline assignment: CDR1 LNHDA and CDR2 SQIVND (reference sequence). The CDR3 loop is CASSMRTENTEAFF. The CDR3 region has the DNA TGTGCCAGTAGTATGAGGACAGAGAACACTGAAGCTTTCTTT. The whole variable domain, filled in from reference TRBV19 and TRBJ1-1, reads DGGITQSPKYLFRKEGQNVTLSCEQNLNHDAMYWYRQDPGQGLRLIYYSQIVNDFQKGDIAEGYSVSREKKESFPLTVTSAQKNPTAFYLCASSMRTENTEAFFGQGTRLTVV.

This chain joins TRBV4-1 and TRBJ1-1; D perhaps matches TRBD1 (5 bases). The V end was cut by 3 bases, the J end by 1 base, with 9 bases between. The CDR3 totals 14 residues. Germline-derived CDR1 and CDR2 are MGHRA and YSYEKL. The CDR3 DNA reads TGCGCCAGCAGCCAGACCGGGACGAACACTGAAGCTTTCTTT. It codes for CASSQTGTNTEAFF.

J is TRBJ2-1 and V is TRBV5-6; D possibly uses TRBD1 or TRBD2 (6 bases each). This CDR3 region has 12 residues. Germline V gives CDR1 SGHDT, CDR2 YYEEEE. The V end lost 3 bases, the J end lost 12 bases, and 13 bases lay between the germline ends. CDR3 in amino acids: CASSWGAEGQFF. CDR3 nucleotide sequence: TGTGCCAGCAGCTGGGGGGCAGAGGGGCAGTTCTTC. The full variable domain, completed using reference TRBV5-6 and TRBJ2-1, is DAGVTQSPTHLIKTRGQQVTLRCSPKSGHDTVSWYQQALGQGPQFIFQYYEEEERQRGNFPDRFSGHQFPNYSSELNVNALLLGDSALYLCASSWGAEGQFFGPGTRLTVL.

This clone was seen a few times. This rearrangement joins TRBV5-1 to TRBJ1-3, with a possible D match to TRBD1 (5 bases). This CDR3 has 16 residues. V was clipped by 4 bases and J by 1 base, with 15 bases between them. The germline V gene has CDR1 SGHRS and CDR2 YFSETQ. The CDR3 loop is CASSHYSTASGNTIYF. The CDR3 DNA reads as TGCGCCAGCAGCCACTATTCGACAGCATCTGGAAACACCATATATTTT.

The chain couples TRBV15 to TRBJ1-3, with a tentative D call TRBD1 (5 bases). CDR1 and CDR2 from the germline V gene are LNHNV and YYDKDF (reference sequence). V lost 5 bases to trimming and J lost 1 base, with 12 bases between them. The CDR3 contains 15 residues. CDR3 coding DNA: TGTGCCACCAGCCGAGGGAGGGGTTCTGGAAACACCATATATTTT. Protein sequence: CATSRGRGSGNTIYF.

The rearrangement uses TRBV29-1 and TRBJ1-1; D remains unclear. The germline V gene has CDR1 SQVTM and CDR2 ANQGSEA. V lost 4 bases to trimming and J lost 6 bases, with 12 bases between them. The CDR3 covers 12 residues. CDR3 residues: CSVVPGDAEAFF. The CDR3 DNA reads TGCAGCGTTGTCCCGGGAGACGCTGAAGCTTTCTTT.

V and J are TRBV6-1 and TRBJ1-3; D is ambiguous. The CDR3 is 15 residues long. CDR1 is MNHNS, CDR2 SASEGT, per germline. The V gene lost 4 bases and the J gene lost 4 bases, with 14 bases spanning the gap. CDR3 amino acids: CASSGGSPGGNTIYF. In DNA form, the CDR3 reads TGTGCCAGCAGTGGTGGGTCCCCGGGAGGAAACACCATATATTTT.

The chain uses TRBV7-9 and TRBJ1-1; TRBD1 agrees at 7 bases. This CDR3 has 15 residues. CDR1 is SEHNR, CDR2 FQNEAQ, per germline (reference sequence). The J segment lost 5 bases and the V segment lost 2 bases, leaving 8 bases of the junction unmatched. The CDR3 reads CASSLMAGGGTEAFF. CDR3 nucleotides: TGTGCCAGCAGCTTAATGGCAGGGGGTGGGACTGAAGCTTTCTTT.

The V call is TRBV25-1, the J call TRBJ1-2; 9 bases match TRBD1. With V trimmed by 4 bases and J by 0 bases, 6 bases remained unmatched. CDR3 length: 16 residues. Germline CDR1 reads MGHDK; CDR2 reads SYGVNS. The CDR3 region has the DNA TGTGCCAGCAGTGGGACAGGGGTGTCCCCTAACTATGGCTACACCTTC. It yields the protein CASSGTGVSPNYGYTF.

This clone occurred a few times. The chain joins TRBV2 to TRBJ1-5; D may be TRBD1 (5 bases). This CDR3 has 13 amino acids. Germline V lookup: CDR1 SNHLY, CDR2 FYNNEI. The V and J ends lost 4 bases and 5 bases respectively, with 9 bases between them. The chain's CDR3 is CASSVQGYQPQHF. The CDR3 DNA sequence: TGTGCCAGCAGTGTCCAGGGCTATCAGCCCCAGCATTTT. Looking up the rest from reference TRBV2 and TRBJ1-5 gives the full variable domain: EPEVTQTPSHQVTQMGQEVILRCVPISNHLYFYWYRQILGQKVEFLVSFYNNEISEKSEIFDDQFSVERPDGSNFTLKIRSTKLEDSAMYFCASSVQGYQPQHFGDGTRLSIL.

This clone is a singleton in its sample. The V call is TRBV6-5, the J call TRBJ2-5, with TRBD2 as a possible D gene (7 bases). V was clipped by 6 bases and J by 1 base, with 15 bases between them. The CDR3 is made up of 15 amino acids. In germline, CDR1 is MNHEY, CDR2 SVGAGI. The CDR3: CASREGGGIQETQYF. As DNA, the CDR3 is TGTGCCAGCAGAGAGGGGGGGGGCATCCAAGAGACCCAGTACTTC.

The chain links TRBV6-1 to TRBJ1-2; D call uncertain. CDR3 size: 13 residues. Between the trimmed V and J ends, which lost 4 bases and 3 bases, there was a span of 9 bases. The V gene's germline CDR1 is MNHNS and CDR2 SASEGT. The CDR3 DNA reads as TGTGCCAGCAGTGGGCCGCAAGACTATGGCTACACCTTC. Translated: CASSGPQDYGYTF.

The rearrangement joins TRBV9 to TRBJ2-1; TRBD2 matches at 9 bases. The V and J ends lost 3 bases and 8 bases, in that order; junction bases with no gene match: 9. CDR1 SGDLS and CDR2 YYNGEE come from the germline V gene. This CDR3 spans 15 amino acids. CDR3 nucleotides: TGTGCCAGCAGCGCCAGCGGGGGGACCTATGATGAGCAGTTCTTC. Its translation: CASSASGGTYDEQFF.

The chain recombines TRBV5-1 with TRBJ2-1, with 11 bases that match TRBD2. The CDR3 is 15 residues long. Trimming removed 0 bases from V and 9 bases from J; junction bases left unmatched: 5. Germline CDR1 SGHRS, CDR2 YFSETQ. As DNA, the CDR3 is TGCGCCAGCAGCTTGGCTGTTAGCGGGGGGGGTGAGCAGTTCTTC. It is translated as CASSLAVSGGGEQFF.

The chain employs TRBV6-4 and TRBJ2-1; the D call may be TRBD1 or TRBD2 (5 bases each). The CDR3 runs 15 residues. The ends were cut back, 3 bases at V and 2 bases at J, with 11 bases in the middle. From germline, CDR1 is MRHNA and CDR2 SNTAGT. CDR3 sequence reads: CASSERGETYNEQFF. The CDR3 nucleotides are TGTGCCAGCAGTGAGAGGGGTGAGACCTACAATGAGCAGTTCTTC.

CDR3 DNA: TGTGCCAGCAGTATACCCCCACGGAACACTGAAGCTTTCTTT. Its protein product is CASSIPPRNTEAFF. The genes are TRBV6-5 and TRBJ1-1; D remains ambiguous. Germline assignment: CDR1 MNHEY and CDR2 SVGAGI. The CDR3 totals 14 residues. Deletions cut 5 bases from V and 1 base from J, with 11 bases between.

This clone was counted a few times. The junction departs from the called germline gene at one end, perhaps through a read error. J is TRBJ1-2 and V is TRBV20-1, with D hard to call. This CDR3 is built from 11 residues. The V gene's germline CDR1 is DFQATT and CDR2 SNEGSKA (reference sequence). The CDR3 reads CSATNTYEWAF. The CDR3 DNA follows: TGCAGTGCCACCAACACTTACGAGTGGGCCTTC.